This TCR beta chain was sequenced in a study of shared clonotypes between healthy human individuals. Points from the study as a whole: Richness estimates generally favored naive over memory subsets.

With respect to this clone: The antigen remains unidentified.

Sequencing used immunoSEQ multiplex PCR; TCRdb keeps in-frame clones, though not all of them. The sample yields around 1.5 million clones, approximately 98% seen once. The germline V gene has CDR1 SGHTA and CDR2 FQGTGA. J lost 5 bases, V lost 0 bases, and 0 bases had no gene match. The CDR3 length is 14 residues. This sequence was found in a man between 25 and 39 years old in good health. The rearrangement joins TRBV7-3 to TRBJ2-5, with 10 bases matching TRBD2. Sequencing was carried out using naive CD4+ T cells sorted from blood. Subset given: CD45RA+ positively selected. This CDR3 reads CASSLTGLAETQYF. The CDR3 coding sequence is TGTGCCAGCAGCTTAACGGGACTAGCGGAGACCCAGTACTTC.